These 24 T cell receptor beta chains were sequenced from one sample in a study of OX40 agonist ivuxolimab in advanced cancers. Sequencing used immunoSEQ multiplex PCR; TCRdb keeps in-frame clones, though not all of them. The table lists about 60,000 clones, roughly 80% of them singletons. This specimen was CD4+ or CD8+ T cells sorted from blood, taken in a trial of the OX40 agonist ivuxolimab. The receptors come from an adult with an advanced solid tumor such as melanoma, head and neck, liver or kidney cancer.

V usage is TRBV18 and J usage is TRBJ1-5, with 10 positions matching TRBD1. V trimming: 4 bases; J trimming: 7 bases; junction bases outside the gene matches: 7. The CDR3 totals 15 residues. Germline V gives CDR1 KGHSH, CDR2 LQKENI. CDR3 sequence: CASSLGQGGTQPQHF. The CDR3 region has the DNA TGTGCCAGCTCACTTGGACAGGGGGGTACACAGCCCCAGCATTTT.

The chain links TRBV7-9 to TRBJ2-5, with D possibly matching TRBD1 (6 bases). Trimming took off 3 bases at V and 4 bases at J, with 12 bases between the two ends. CDR1 and CDR2 from the germline V gene are SEHNR and FQNEAQ (reference sequence). The CDR3 sequence is 14 residues long. For the CDR3, the DNA is TGTGCCAGCAGCTTCGTCGACAGGAGAGAGACCCAGTACTTC. Its translation: CASSFVDRRETQYF.

As DNA, the CDR3 is TGTGCCAGCAGTTACTCCGGGACAGGGAAGGGGACTGAAGCTTTCTTT. This encodes CASSYSGTGKGTEAFF. V gene TRBV6-5 combines with J gene TRBJ1-1; 9 bases fit TRBD1. CDR1 is MNHEY, CDR2 SVGAGI, per germline. J was trimmed by 5 bases and V by 0 bases; bases with no gene match: 7. The CDR3 has 16 residues.

V usage is TRBV19 and J usage is TRBJ1-2, with D unresolved. Germline lookup yields CDR1 LNHDA and CDR2 SQIVND (reference sequence). V gave up 3 bases and J gave up 7 bases, with 27 bases separating them. CDR3 size: 18 residues. Written as DNA, the CDR3 is TGTGCCAGTAGTATCGGTAGGCTCACGGCCCGAGGAGATCCTGGCTACACCTTC. This codes for CASSIGRLTARGDPGYTF.

This clone has only a few counts. The rearrangement joins TRBV2 to TRBJ1-2; no firm D call. V lost 10 bases and J lost 10, with 10 bases in between. The V gene's germline CDR1 is SNHLY and CDR2 FYNNEI. The CDR3 consists of 9 residues. Written as DNA, the CDR3 is TGTGCCACCAGAGACTTCTACACCTTC. Protein: CATRDFYTF.

This chain connects TRBV2 to TRBJ1-1; D perhaps matches TRBD1 (6 bases). The CDR3 sequence is 12 residues long. Trimming pared 5 bases from V and 6 bases from J, leaving 10 bases between. Germline V gene sequence: CDR1 SNHLY, CDR2 FYNNEI. The CDR3 spells CASSRQGPEAFF. The CDR3 DNA follows: TGTGCCAGCAGTCGTCAGGGGCCTGAAGCTTTCTTT.

This clone has more than one count but fewer than ten. CDR3: CASSRGTSGRAPTQTYEQYF. CDR3 DNA: TGTGCCAGCAGTCGCGGGACTAGCGGGCGGGCCCCCACCCAAACCTACGAGCAGTACTTC. The chain joins TRBV2 to TRBJ2-7, with 12 bases that match TRBD2. This CDR3 has 20 residues. Germline values: CDR1 SNHLY, CDR2 FYNNEI. The V segment lost 5 bases and the J segment 2 bases; nucleotides outside the gene matches: 19.

The CDR3 coding sequence is TGTGCCTGGGTCGGCAAGGGAGGCAATTCACCCCTCCACTTT. It encodes CAWVGKGGNSPLHF. This sequence joins TRBV30 and TRBJ1-6, with no clear D. CDR1 and CDR2 (germline): GTSNPN, SVGIG (reference sequence). Trimming left V 5 bases short and J 7 bases short, with 15 bases between. This CDR3 is built from 14 residues.

V gene TRBV4-2 combines with J gene TRBJ2-7, with 7 positions matching TRBD2. This CDR3 contains 14 residues. Germline values: CDR1 LGHNA, CDR2 YNFKEQ. V lost 4 bases and J lost 0; bases outside the gene matches: 3. This CDR3 reads CASSRTSDSYEQYF. For the CDR3, the DNA is TGTGCCAGCAGCCGTACTAGCGACTCCTACGAGCAGTACTTC.

The rearrangement uses TRBV6-6 and TRBJ2-7; 8 bases are shared with TRBD2. The J segment lost 4 bases and the V segment lost 4 bases, leaving 3 bases of the junction unmatched. This CDR3 has 13 amino acids. CDR1 and CDR2 from the germline V gene are MNHNY and SVGAGI (reference sequence). CDR3 nucleotide sequence: TGTGCCAGCAGTTCACAGCGGGAGTACGAGCAGTACGTC. As protein: CASSSQREYEQYV.

The CDR3 protein is CASSRDQSSYEQYV. The CDR3 nucleotides are TGTGCCAGCAGCCGGGACCAGAGCTCCTACGAGCAGTACGTC. V usage is TRBV5-5 and J usage is TRBJ2-7; D is tentatively TRBD1 or TRBD2 (5 bases each). The CDR3 consists of 14 residues. CDR1 is SGHKS, CDR2 YYEKEE, per germline (reference sequence). V lost 4 bases to trimming and J lost 0 bases, with 11 bases between them.

The J gene is TRBJ2-3, the V gene TRBV5-5; 7 bases are shared with TRBD2. V trimming: 0 bases; J trimming: 4 bases; junction bases outside the gene matches: 5. CDR1 is SGHKS and CDR2 is YYEKEE in the germline V gene (reference sequence). This CDR3 is built from 15 residues. The CDR3 region has the DNA TGTGCCAGCAGCTTGGTCGGACTAGTAGCAGATACGCAGTATTTT. It translates to CASSLVGLVADTQYF.

This chain uses TRBV9 with TRBJ2-3; tentatively, D is TRBD1 (6 bases). CDR1 and CDR2 (germline): SGDLS, YYNGEE. The CDR3 is 16 residues long. The ends were cut back, 3 bases at V and 3 bases at J, with 17 bases in the middle. CDR3 coding DNA: TGTGCCAGCAGCGGAGGACAGCTCGCCCGTACAGATACGCAGTATTTT. It yields the protein CASSGGQLARTDTQYF.

The V gene is TRBV10-2, the J gene TRBJ2-6; D uncertain. With 6 bases removed from V and 4 bases from J, the gap between germline ends came to 10 bases. Germline CDR1 is WSHSY and CDR2 is SAAADI. There are 14 residues in the CDR3. The CDR3 DNA follows: TGCGCCAGCAGCGTACTGAACGGGGCCAACGTCCTGACTTTC. This codes for CASSVLNGANVLTF.

The chain couples TRBV18 to TRBJ2-2, with D hard to call. Looked up from germline, CDR1 is KGHSH and CDR2 is LQKENI. This CDR3 region has 14 residues. The ends were cut back, 5 bases at V and 0 bases at J, with 7 bases in the middle. CDR3 amino acids: CASSSSPNTGELFF. DNA for the CDR3: TGTGCCAGCTCATCCTCACCGAACACCGGGGAGCTGTTTTTT.

The chain carries TRBV27 and TRBJ2-3; 10 positions match TRBD2. The V segment lost 7 bases and the J segment 3 bases; nucleotides outside the gene matches: 7. The CDR3 contains 15 residues. Germline values: CDR1 MNHEY, CDR2 SMNVEV (reference sequence). The CDR3 here is CASTWTSGRTDTQYF. As DNA, the CDR3 is TGTGCCAGCACCTGGACTAGCGGAAGAACAGATACGCAGTATTTT.

This clone was seen a handful of times. The CDR3 here is CASSSPGGQETQYF. The CDR3, as DNA: TGCGCCAGCAGTTCCCCCGGAGGACAAGAGACCCAGTACTTC. This rearrangement joins TRBV10-2 to TRBJ2-5, with TRBD2 as a possible D gene (5 bases). Trimming pared 5 bases from V and 2 bases from J, leaving 12 bases between. Per germline, CDR1 WSHSY and CDR2 SAAADI. This CDR3 region has 14 residues.

This chain uses TRBV20-1 with TRBJ2-7, with D hard to call. Trimming cost V 1 base and J 9 bases, with 10 bases left between them. CDR1 DFQATT and CDR2 SNEGSKA come from the germline V gene (reference sequence). The CDR3 covers 11 residues. CDR3 coding DNA: TGCAGTGCTAGAGGGGTTCCCGGGCAGTACTTC. Its protein is CSARGVPGQYF.

The chain carries TRBV2 and TRBJ2-3; possible D gene TRBD2, 6 bases. The V gene lost 10 bases and the J gene lost 6 bases, with 23 bases spanning the gap. CDR1 is SNHLY, CDR2 FYNNEI, per germline. The CDR3 sequence is 15 residues long. CDR3 protein: CATDTRGKAGDTQYF. CDR3 sequence (DNA): TGTGCCACCGATACACGGGGGAAGGCAGGGGATACGCAGTATTTT.

CDR3 nucleotide sequence: TGTGCCATCAAGGGTTCAGGCGACACCGGGGAGCTGTTTTTT. It encodes CAIKGSGDTGELFF. V usage is TRBV10-3 and J usage is TRBJ2-2; D unresolved. This CDR3 spans 14 amino acids. Germline CDR1 is ENHRY and CDR2 is SYGVKD. V dropped 7 bases and J dropped 3 bases, with 12 bases sitting between them.

The chain has TRBV7-6 and TRBJ1-3; D not certain. This CDR3 has 15 amino acids. The germline gives CDR1 SGHVS, CDR2 FNYEAQ. V lost 1 base and J 0 bases, leaving 7 bases between the germline ends. CDR3 protein: CASSLDSHSGNTIYF. CDR3 nucleotides: TGTGCCAGCAGCTTAGACAGTCACTCTGGAAACACCATATATTTT.

This sequence joins TRBV4-2 and TRBJ2-3, with a tentative D call TRBD2 (5 bases). V lost 0 bases and J lost 0, with 7 bases in between. CDR1 is LGHNA, CDR2 YNFKEQ, per germline. The CDR3 has 15 amino acids. The CDR3 bases are TGTGCCAGCAGCCAAGAAGACTATAGCACAGATACGCAGTATTTT. Translating it yields CASSQEDYSTDTQYF.

V usage is TRBV7-9 and J usage is TRBJ2-2, with a possible D match to TRBD1 (5 bases). V gave up 4 bases and J gave up 6 bases, with 9 bases separating them. This CDR3 region has 13 residues. Germline CDR1 SEHNR, CDR2 FQNEAQ (reference sequence). The CDR3 coding sequence is TGTGCCAGCAGCTCCCAGGGCGCCGGGGAGCTGTTTTTT. It is translated as CASSSQGAGELFF.

V and J are TRBV10-1 and TRBJ2-3, with D hard to call. The CDR3 consists of 12 residues. Trimming cost V 6 bases and J 3 bases, with 7 bases left between them. Germline CDR1 WNHNN, CDR2 SYGVQD (reference sequence). The CDR3 here is CASSDLTDTQYF. In nucleotides, the CDR3 is TGCGCCAGCAGCGATTTAACAGATACGCAGTATTTT.